This T cell receptor (beta chain) comes out of a study of shared clonotypes between healthy human individuals. The CDR3 length is 15 residues. The junction had 2 bases not matched to a gene; V was cut back by 6 bases and J by 1 base. CDR1 is SNHLY and CDR2 is FYNNEI in the germline V gene. The table lists this clone with many counts. The sorted-subset replicate PCRs were given about 210 ng DNA, which is some 29,000 T cell genomes. TCRdb keeps only in-frame clones here, not all; method: immunoSEQ multiplex PCR. The table includes more than 1 million clones, approximately 78% detected once. Subsets obtained from CD4+ cells comprised CD45RA+ naive and CD45RA-negative memory cells.

The sample comprised memory CD4+ T cells from PBMCs. The sample's subset: CD45RA-negative fraction. The V gene is TRBV2, the J gene TRBJ2-2; 10 bases line up with TRBD2. The receptor was derived from a man aged 18 to 35 in good health. Some clones in this sample may be carry-over from other donors' samples. CDR3 DNA: TGTGCCAGCAGAAGACTAGCGGGGAACACCGGGGAGCTGTTTTTT. Translation: CASRRLAGNTGELFF.